This T cell receptor beta chain is drawn from a study of spatial heterogeneity in lung cancer. General observations from the study: In blood, ubiquitous expanded tumor TCRs appeared more at resection than follow-up.

This clonotype was detected many times. The antigen is not known. Time point of the sample: sample taken at primary tumor resection. Tumor, nontumor lung or frozen PBMC supplied whole RNA that was sequenced unsorted. Donation came from around 77 patients with untreated early-stage non-small cell lung cancer. From germline, CDR1 is SGHTA and CDR2 FQGNSA. The CDR3 loop spans 14 amino acids. V was trimmed by 5 bases and J by 9 bases, leaving 17 bases between them. Individual TCR cDNA molecules each bore their own unique molecular identifier. Via MiXCR, TCRdb re-called the 5' RACE reads, giving one row per CDR3 protein. Here the sample spans about 2,500 distinct CDR3 sequences, less than 15% being singletons.

The clonotype was recovered from a male donor with early-stage non-small cell lung cancer. The sequencing here drew on PBMCs, taken at surgery. This chain connects TRBV7-2 to TRBJ1-5; a possible D gene is TRBD1 (6 bases). In nucleotides, the CDR3 is TGTGCCAGCAGCGTCGGGGGGGGCCCAGGGCCCCAGCATTTT. The encoded protein is CASSVGGGPGPQHF.